The next 7 T cell receptor beta chains were all read from a single sample in a study of post-analysis software for immune sequencing data. Their target antigens are unknown. Study observations and caveats: Elevated frequency relative to controls characterized several TRBV segments in patients, TRBV5-6, TRBV5-1 and TRBV20-1 among them.

TCR beta cDNA libraries included unique molecular identifiers. Each CDR3 protein gets one entry after TCRdb re-called the PCR reads with MiXCR. The data contain hundreds of thousands of distinct CDR3 sequences, 55% to 60% of them singletons. Sequenced input: blood. These receptors came from a girl aged 2 to 9 with multiple sclerosis.

The chain is built from TRBV29-1 and TRBJ1-1; D is unclear. CDR1 and CDR2 from the germline V gene are SQVTM and ANQGSEA. V was shortened by 6 bases and J by 6 bases, with 14 bases between the two germline ends. This CDR3 is built from 12 residues. This chain's CDR3 is CSVRENAAEAFF. The DNA for the CDR3 is TGCAGCGTAAGGGAAAATGCTGCTGAAGCTTTCTTT. The full variable domain, in which reference TRBV29-1 and TRBJ1-1 provide the parts outside the CDR3, is SAVISQKPSRDICQRGTSLTIQCQVDSQVTMMFWYRQQPGQSLTLIATANQGSEATYESGFVIDKFPISRPNLTFSTLTVSNMSPEDSSIYLCSVRENAAEAFFGQGTRLTVV.

This clonotype has more than one count but fewer than ten. The chain recombines TRBV15 with TRBJ2-1; D is possibly TRBD1 or TRBD2 (6 bases each). This CDR3 region has 16 residues. The ends were cut back, 0 bases at V and 5 bases at J, with 14 bases in the middle. CDR1 is LNHNV and CDR2 is YYDKDF in the germline V gene (reference sequence). The chain's CDR3 is CATSREWRGQNNEQFF. In DNA form, the CDR3 reads TGTGCCACCAGCAGAGAATGGAGGGGACAAAACAATGAGCAGTTCTTC.

J is TRBJ1-2 and V is TRBV6-5; TRBD1 is a possible D gene (6 bases). Germline values: CDR1 MNHEY, CDR2 SVGAGI. The CDR3 contains 15 residues. Trimming took 5 bases from V and 1 from J, leaving 14 bases between them. Here the CDR3 reads CASSPLGAVNYGYTF. The DNA for the CDR3 is TGTGCCAGCAGTCCCTTGGGGGCGGTTAACTATGGCTACACCTTC.

V and J are TRBV6-4 and TRBJ2-3, with 10 bases aligning to TRBD2. Germline-derived CDR1 and CDR2 are MRHNA and SNTAGT. This CDR3 region has 14 residues. J was trimmed by 2 bases and V by 5 bases; bases with no gene match: 1. As DNA, the CDR3 is TGTGCCAGCAGTACTAGCGGGACCACAGATACGCAGTATTTT. Residues: CASSTSGTTDTQYF.

The J gene is TRBJ2-7, the V gene TRBV18; the match to TRBD1 covers 7 bases. The J call is uncertain, as TRBJ2-5 better fits the DNA end. Germline loops: CDR1 KGHSH, CDR2 LQKENI. This CDR3 is built from 14 residues. This chain's CDR3 is CASSPTGVGETQYF. The CDR3, as DNA: TGTGCCAGCTCACCCACAGGGGTAGGAGAGACCCAGTACTTC.

This rearrangement joins TRBV6-1 to TRBJ2-5; 10 positions agree with TRBD1. Germline trimming cut 6 bases from V and 2 bases from J; bases unmatched to any gene: 9. Germline V gene lookup returns CDR1 MNHNS and CDR2 SASEGT. The length of the CDR3 is 16 residues. The CDR3 is CASRTRMGQGQETQYF. The CDR3, as DNA: TGTGCCAGCAGGACCCGAATGGGACAGGGGCAAGAGACCCAGTACTTC.

This clonotype showed up just a few times. The chain has TRBV12-3 or TRBV12-4 and TRBJ2-5; TRBD1 or TRBD2 may be the D gene (6 bases each). V lost 6 bases, J lost 5 bases, and 13 bases lay in between. The CDR3 is 13 residues long. The chain's CDR3 is CASRGGSWETQYF. The CDR3 DNA sequence: TGTGCCAGCAGGGGGGGCTCCTGGGAGACCCAGTACTTC.